The 8 T cell receptor beta chains reported below all come from one sample, sequenced in a study of beta chain features in type 1 diabetes. Study-wide findings and caveats: TCRB CDR3 length was moderately but significantly reduced in all four CD4+ subsets of Type 1 diabetes patients.

Every isolated RNA sample was fully reverse transcribed, so sequencing captured expressed TCRB transcripts. Clones were sequenced by immunoSEQ multiplex PCR, and TCRdb holds only the in-frame ones, with some missing. The data contain more than 250,000 clones, roughly 20% of them singletons. The antigens of these receptors remain unknown. The sample taken for sequencing was naive CD4+ T cells from blood. The receptors shown here come from a woman in her 40s with type 1 diabetes.

This clone appeared a few times. The gene calls are TRBV5-6 and TRBJ2-7, with D unresolved. Germline V CDR1 and CDR2: SGHDT, YYEEEE. Trimming pared 1 base from V and 1 base from J, leaving 3 bases between. This CDR3 contains 12 residues. This CDR3 is CASSLTSYEQYF. The CDR3, as DNA: TGTGCCAGCAGCTTGACATCCTACGAGCAGTACTTC.

The J gene is TRBJ1-6, the V gene TRBV29-1; 9 nucleotides match TRBD1. The CDR3 runs to 21 residues. Germline V gene sequence: CDR1 SQVTM, CDR2 ANQGSEA. V trimming: 5 bases; J trimming: 7 bases; junction bases outside the gene matches: 27. CDR3 DNA: TGCAGCGTTCACTGCCGGGACAGGGATTGTGGTCAAAGATTCGAGAATTCACCCCTCCACTTT. This encodes CSVHCRDRDCGQRFENSPLHF.

This chain joins TRBV5-1 and TRBJ2-7; D might be TRBD1 (5 bases). This CDR3 has 12 amino acids. Germline CDR1 reads SGHRS; CDR2 reads YFSETQ. The V gene lost 3 bases and the J gene lost 5 bases, with 9 bases spanning the gap. The CDR3 sequence is CASSYTGDEQYF. The DNA of the CDR3 is TGCGCCAGCAGCTATACAGGCGACGAGCAGTACTTC.

This clone was counted only a few times. The chain is built from TRBV29-1 and TRBJ2-7, with 9 nucleotides matching TRBD2. CDR1 and CDR2 from the germline V gene are SQVTM and ANQGSEA. This CDR3 has 12 residues. The V and J ends lost 5 bases and 3 bases, in that order; junction bases with no gene match: 2. As DNA, the CDR3 is TGCAGCGTTTCTAGCGGGGTCTACGAGCAGTACTTC. It yields the protein CSVSSGVYEQYF.

CDR3 DNA sequence: TGTGCCAGCAGCGAGGGCGGGGGCGGTCCCAATGAGCAGTTCTTC. Translated: CASSEGGGGPNEQFF. The chain is built from TRBV5-4 and TRBJ2-1, with D possibly matching TRBD2 (7 bases). V was clipped by 4 bases and J by 6 bases, with 17 bases between them. CDR1 is SGHNT, CDR2 YYREEE, per germline (reference sequence). This CDR3 contains 15 residues.

This clone turned up a few times. The chain combines TRBV5-6 with TRBJ1-1; D might be TRBD1 (5 bases). V lost 4 bases, J lost 7 bases, and 8 bases lay in between. Germline V lookup: CDR1 SGHDT, CDR2 YYEEEE. The CDR3 totals 11 residues. CDR3 coding DNA: TGTGCCAGCAGCCGGGGGGTTGAAGCTTTCTTT. Its translation: CASSRGVEAFF. The variable domain in full, completed from reference TRBV5-6 and TRBJ1-1, reads DAGVTQSPTHLIKTRGQQVTLRCSPKSGHDTVSWYQQALGQGPQFIFQYYEEEERQRGNFPDRFSGHQFPNYSSELNVNALLLGDSALYLCASSRGVEAFFGQGTRLTVV.

The chain has TRBV27 and TRBJ2-1, with 13 bases aligning to TRBD2. Germline trimming cut 3 bases from V and 9 bases from J; bases unmatched to any gene: 11. Germline V CDR1 and CDR2: MNHEY, SMNVEV (reference sequence). CDR3 size: 17 residues. CDR3 sequence reads: CASSFGTSGTSEGEQFF. DNA of the CDR3: TGTGCCAGCAGTTTCGGGACTAGCGGGACCTCAGAGGGTGAGCAGTTCTTC.

The gene calls are TRBV5-4 and TRBJ2-7; weak D call: TRBD1 (6 bases). CDR3 length: 13 amino acids. The germline V and J ends were trimmed by 3 bases and 2 bases, with 9 bases remaining between them. The V gene's germline CDR1 is SGHNT and CDR2 YYREEE (reference sequence). CDR3 sequence: CASSSGQTYEQYF. The CDR3 nucleotides read TGTGCCAGCAGCTCCGGACAGACCTACGAGCAGTACTTC.